This is a list of T cell receptor beta chains from one sample in a study of T-cell memory formation after mild COVID-19. TCRdb reprocessed the 5' RACE reads with MiXCR, giving one entry per CDR3 protein. The table lists roughly 340,000 distinct CDR3 sequences, 20% to 25% of them singletons. Sequenced sample: PBMCs or a T cell subset sorted from them (not recorded which). Every receptor here comes from a man aged 18 to 29 who had mild COVID-19 (a few samples of this study predate the infection). Cell type and time point are not known. Both conserved end residues are part of each CDR3. A D gene is named only where the DNA matches it firmly. Clone size appears in some rows only: once, few, many, or a class for an expanded clone.

j_call v_call cdr3_length d_call clone_size cdr3_aa cdr3_nt
TRBJ2-3 TRBV7-3 15 TRBD2 few CATSPGGGLTDTQYF TGTGCCACCTCCCCCGGCGGGGGGTTGACAGATACGCAGTATTTT
TRBJ2-1 TRBV29-1 11 - - CSVGAGNEQFF TGCAGCGTGGGGGCGGGTAATGAGCAGTTCTTC
TRBJ2-5 TRBV2 12 - - CATRRDQETQYF TGTGCCACCAGACGGGACCAAGAGACCCAGTACTTC
TRBJ2-3 TRBV7-9 17 TRBD2 many CASSSSRSGGSTDTQYF TGTGCCAGCAGCTCCTCCCGTAGCGGGGGGAGCACAGATACGCAGTATTTT
TRBJ2-7 TRBV29-1 12 - - CSGGLSPHEQYF TGCAGCGGTGGGCTAAGCCCCCACGAGCAGTACTTC
TRBJ2-4 TRBV7-2 15 TRBD2 - CASSFGGATKNIQYF TGTGCCAGCAGCTTCGGGGGGGCGACCAAAAACATTCAGTACTTC
TRBJ2-4 TRBV6-5 16 TRBD2 - CASSYSGLAAKNIQYF TGTGCCAGCAGTTACTCGGGACTAGCAGCCAAAAACATTCAGTACTTC
TRBJ1-2 TRBV20-1 13 - - CRTKWTVNYGYTF TGCAGGACGAAGTGGACTGTAAACTATGGCTACACCTTC
TRBJ2-1 TRBV7-2 15 TRBD2 few CASKGVTSGGGEQFF TGTGCCAGCAAAGGAGTTACTAGCGGGGGTGGTGAGCAGTTCTTC
TRBJ2-4 TRBV7-2 12 TRBD2 few CASSRGGNIQYF TGTGCCAGCAGCCGGGGGGGAAACATTCAGTACTTC
TRBJ2-1 TRBV6-2/TRBV6-3 17 TRBD1 few CASSSSGVRGLYNEQFF TGTGCCAGCAGTTCCTCCGGCGTCAGGGGGCTGTACAATGAGCAGTTCTTC
TRBJ2-1 TRBV3-1 12 - - CASSQGTNEQFF TGTGCCAGCAGCCAAGGAACTAATGAGCAGTTCTTC
TRBJ2-3 TRBV20-1 14 - - CSAGQLGPTDTQYF TGCAGTGCCGGGCAGTTAGGGCCCACAGATACGCAGTATTTT
TRBJ2-2 TRBV11-2 14 - few CASSRALTTGELFF TGTGCCAGCAGCCGAGCCCTTACGACCGGGGAGCTGTTTTTT
TRBJ2-2 TRBV7-3 16 TRBD2 few CASSLSSGTNTGELFF TGTGCCAGCAGCTTGTCTAGCGGAACGAACACCGGGGAGCTGTTTTTT
TRBJ2-3 TRBV3-1 15 TRBD1 - CASSRRDRVTDTQYF TGTGCCAGCAGCCGCCGGGACAGGGTCACAGATACGCAGTATTTT
TRBJ1-2 TRBV12-3/TRBV12-4 15 TRBD1 - CASNLGTGSFRGYTF TGTGCCAGCAATCTCGGGACAGGGTCGTTTCGAGGCTACACCTTC
TRBJ2-3 TRBV7-9 14 - few CASSKTLSTDTQYF TGTGCCAGCAGCAAGACCCTTAGCACAGATACGCAGTATTTT
TRBJ2-3 TRBV24-1 13 - - CATEGDRTDTQYF TGTGCCACGGAGGGGGACCGCACAGATACGCAGTATTTT
TRBJ2-5 TRBV5-1 13 - - CASSLATVETQYF TGCGCCAGCAGCTTGGCCACTGTGGAGACCCAGTACTTC
TRBJ1-4 TRBV12-3/TRBV12-4 16 TRBD1 few CASSLHRGGIAEKLFF TGTGCCAGCAGTCTACACAGGGGAGGCATAGCTGAAAAACTGTTTTTT
TRBJ2-4 TRBV7-2 14 TRBD1 - CASSSSGTGTIQYF TGTGCCAGCAGCTCCTCCGGGACAGGAACCATTCAGTACTTC
TRBJ1-1 TRBV5-1 14 - once CASGREGTDTEAFF TGCGCCAGCGGCCGAGAGGGTACGGACACTGAAGCTTTCTTT
TRBJ2-1 TRBV7-6 15 TRBD2 few CASSLRGGGVEEQFF TGTGCCAGCAGCTTAAGAGGCGGGGGGGTTGAAGAGCAGTTCTTC
TRBJ2-2 TRBV6-2/TRBV6-3 16 - - CASRPHPTPDTGELFF TGTGCCAGCAGACCGCACCCCACACCAGACACCGGGGAGCTGTTTTTT
TRBJ1-1 TRBV7-9 14 TRBD1 - CASSPYQGETEAFF TGTGCCAGCAGCCCATATCAGGGGGAGACTGAAGCTTTCTTT
TRBJ1-1 TRBV19 14 - few CASRQTVLNTEAFF TGTGCCAGTCGGCAGACAGTTCTGAACACTGAAGCTTTCTTT
TRBJ2-5 TRBV6-6 13 - few CASSWTEQETQYF TGTGCCAGCAGTTGGACAGAGCAAGAGACCCAGTACTTC
TRBJ2-3 TRBV20-1 18 TRBD1 few CSARDSFGSDRVTDTQYF TGCAGTGCTAGAGATTCTTTTGGGTCGGACAGGGTTACAGATACGCAGTATTTT
TRBJ1-2 TRBV11-2 14 - few CASRREWGFHGYTF TGTGCCAGCAGAAGGGAATGGGGGTTTCATGGCTACACCTTC
TRBJ1-2 TRBV3-1 14 TRBD1 few CASSQGHRGGGYTF TGTGCCAGCAGCCAAGGTCACAGGGGCGGCGGCTACACCTTC
TRBJ1-2 TRBV6-5 13 - - CASSQNRAYGYTF TGTGCCAGCAGCCAAAACAGGGCTTATGGCTACACCTTC
TRBJ2-6 TRBV6-5 17 TRBD1 - CASSGDRAVSGANVLTF TGTGCCAGCAGTGGCGACAGGGCGGTCTCTGGGGCCAACGTCCTGACTTTC
TRBJ1-5 TRBV30 15 TRBD1 few CAWSGGQGENQPQHF TGTGCCTGGAGTGGGGGACAGGGGGAAAATCAGCCCCAGCATTTT
TRBJ1-5 TRBV6-5 15 - few CASRTSLSGNQPQHF TGTGCCAGCAGAACCTCCCTGTCTGGCAATCAGCCCCAGCATTTT